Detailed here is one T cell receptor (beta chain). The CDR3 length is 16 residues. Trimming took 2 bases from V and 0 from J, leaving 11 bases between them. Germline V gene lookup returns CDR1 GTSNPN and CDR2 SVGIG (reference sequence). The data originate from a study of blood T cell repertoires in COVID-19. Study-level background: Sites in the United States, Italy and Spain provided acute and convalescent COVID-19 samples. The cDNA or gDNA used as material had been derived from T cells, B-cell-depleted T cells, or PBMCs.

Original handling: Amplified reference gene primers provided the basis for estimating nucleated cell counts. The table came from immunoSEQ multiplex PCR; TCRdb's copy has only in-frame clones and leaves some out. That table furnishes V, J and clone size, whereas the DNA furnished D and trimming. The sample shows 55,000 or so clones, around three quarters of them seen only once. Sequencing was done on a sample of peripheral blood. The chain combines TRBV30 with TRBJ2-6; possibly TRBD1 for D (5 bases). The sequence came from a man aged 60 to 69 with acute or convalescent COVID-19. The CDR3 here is CAWSLGVSSGANVLTF. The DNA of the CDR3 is TGTGCCTGGAGTTTAGGGGTGAGCTCTGGGGCCAACGTCCTGACTTTC.